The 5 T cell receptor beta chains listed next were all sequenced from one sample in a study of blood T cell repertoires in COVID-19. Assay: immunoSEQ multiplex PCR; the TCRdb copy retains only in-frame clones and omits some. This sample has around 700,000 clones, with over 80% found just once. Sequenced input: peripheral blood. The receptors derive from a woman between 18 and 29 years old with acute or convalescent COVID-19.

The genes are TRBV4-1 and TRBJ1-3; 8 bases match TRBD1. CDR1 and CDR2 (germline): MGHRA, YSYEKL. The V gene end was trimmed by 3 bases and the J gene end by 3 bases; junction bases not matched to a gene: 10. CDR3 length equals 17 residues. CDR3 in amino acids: CASSHSTGGLGGNTIYF. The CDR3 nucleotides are TGCGCCAGCAGCCATAGCACAGGGGGTCTCGGTGGAAACACCATATATTTT.

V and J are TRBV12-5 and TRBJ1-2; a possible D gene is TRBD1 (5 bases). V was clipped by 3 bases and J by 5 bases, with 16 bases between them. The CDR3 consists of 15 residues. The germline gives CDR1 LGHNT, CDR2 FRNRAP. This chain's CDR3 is CASGFEGGARYGYTF. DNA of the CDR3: TGTGCTAGTGGTTTCGAAGGCGGGGCGCGGTATGGCTACACCTTC.

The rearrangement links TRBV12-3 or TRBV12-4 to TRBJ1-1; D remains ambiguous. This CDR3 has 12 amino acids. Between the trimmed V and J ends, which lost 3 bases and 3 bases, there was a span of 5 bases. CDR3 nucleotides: TGTGCCAGCAGTTTCCAGTACACTGAAGCTTTCTTT. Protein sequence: CASSFQYTEAFF.

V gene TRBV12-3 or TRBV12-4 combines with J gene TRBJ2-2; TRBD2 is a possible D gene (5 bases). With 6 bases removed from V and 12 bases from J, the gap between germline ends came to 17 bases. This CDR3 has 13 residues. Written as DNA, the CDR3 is TGTGCCAGCAGGCCGGGAACCCAAAGGAAGCTGTTTTTT. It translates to CASRPGTQRKLFF.

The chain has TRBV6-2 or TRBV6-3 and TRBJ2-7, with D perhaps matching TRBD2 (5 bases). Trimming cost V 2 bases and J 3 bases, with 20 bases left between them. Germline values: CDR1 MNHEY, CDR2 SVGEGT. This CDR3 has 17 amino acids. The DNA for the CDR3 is TGTGCCAGCAGTTACAGGGTGGCCAAGCGGATCAGCTACGAGCAGTACTTC. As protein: CASSYRVAKRISYEQYF.